The TCR beta chain under discussion was sequenced for a study of response to subunit inactivated influenza vaccine (dated by TCRdb to 2016 to 2019). Regarding the research as a whole: Deep quantitative T cell receptor repertoire profiling was used in the study to track responses to a trivalent subunit inactivated influenza vaccine.

CDR1 and CDR2, per the germline V gene, are LGHNA and YSLEER. Reading from cysteine to phenylalanine, the CDR3 counts 16 amino acids. The kept DNA is CDR3 alone, 48 bases in frame from the first base. V gives up 3 bases and J gives up 4 bases, and the segment between their germline ends measures 16 bases. The library came from RT-PCR. Sequencing was carried out with an Illumina HiSeq 2500. Starting from the raw public reads, TCRdb applied fastp trimming at Q25, assembled clones with MiXCR and retained in-frame beta chains. Each entry merges the rows of one CDR3 protein and shows their most common DNA and genes. This sample holds roughly 160,000 distinct CDR3 sequences; approximately 11% were observed only once. Of the sample, around 35% is held by the ten largest clones. On this clonotype: It lacks a known antigen. Base qualities are not provided; no much larger clone lies one nucleotide away.

The investigation overall reported the following: It was suggested by the authors that each seasonal influenza vaccination may recruit only a limited number of new T cells.

The specimen was CD8+ T cells sorted from PBMCs, collected around 25 months after vaccination. This clonotype originated in a man between 50 and 75 years old who received an inactivated influenza vaccine. Donor details come from another sample of the same person, matched by shared clones. The chain employs TRBV4-3 and TRBJ1-3; TRBD1 is a possible D gene, resting on 5 matching bases. CDR3 region: CASSQWGYGAGNTIYF. The DNA reads TGCGCCAGCAGCCAGTGGGGGTATGGAGCCGGAAACACCATATATTTT.